These 29 T cell receptor beta chains share one sample of origin, sequenced in a study of cytomegalovirus exposure and HLA in healthy donors. PCR involved 60 Vbeta and 13 Jbeta primers. Here immunoSEQ multiplex PCR was the method, and the copy in TCRdb shows in-frame clones only, minus some. Among 80,000 or so clones listed, roughly two thirds were seen once. Sequencing input: PBMCs. The receptors derive from a man aged 60 to 75 in good health and CMV-seropositive.

The chain joins TRBV5-6 to TRBJ2-6; 9 bases align to TRBD1. V lost 4 bases to trimming and J lost 0 bases; unmatched junction nucleotides: 5. Germline V CDR1 and CDR2: SGHDT, YYEEEE. This CDR3 comprises 17 residues. Here the CDR3 DNA reads TGTGCCAGCAGCGTATGGGACAGGGCCTCTGGGGCCAACGTCCTGACTTTC. Encoded protein: CASSVWDRASGANVLTF.

The V gene is TRBV7-3, the J gene TRBJ2-1; D may be TRBD2 (6 bases). Germline V lookup: CDR1 SGHTA, CDR2 FQGTGA. Trimming took off 1 base at V and 3 bases at J, with 10 bases between the two ends. The length of the CDR3 is 15 residues. CDR3 coding DNA: TGTGCCAGCAGCTTAATTAGCGGAGACTACAATGAGCAGTTCTTC. It is translated as CASSLISGDYNEQFF. The entire variable domain, with the rest obtained from reference TRBV7-3 and TRBJ2-1, is as follows: GAGVSQTPSNKVTEKGKYVELRCDPISGHTALYWYRQSLGQGPEFLIYFQGTGAADDSGLPNDRFFAVRPEGSVSTLKIQRTERGDSAVYLCASSLISGDYNEQFFGPGTRLTVL.

The chain recombines TRBV9 with TRBJ1-5, with D tentatively TRBD1 (6 bases). V lost 0 bases and J lost 4, with 11 bases in between. The germline CDR1 and CDR2 sequences are SGDLS and YYNGEE. The CDR3 sequence is 15 residues long. The CDR3 DNA sequence: TGTGCCAGCAGCGTAGAGGGGACAATAAATCAGCCCCAGCATTTT. Its translation is CASSVEGTINQPQHF.

This clone was counted a few times. One end of the junction does not line up with germline, which may come from a read error. The gene calls are TRBV7-9 and TRBJ2-1; 13 nucleotides align to TRBD2. The CDR3 has 16 residues. Germline CDR1 is SEHNR and CDR2 is FQNEAQ (reference sequence). The CDR3 loop is CSSSESLAGGIDEQFF. CDR3 nucleotides: TGTTCCAGCAGCGAATCACTAGCGGGGGGGATCGATGAGCAGTTCTTC.

This clone was counted a few times. The same CDR3 also results from other DNA sequences found in this sample. The chain recombines TRBV6-5 with TRBJ1-4; no definite D call. The CDR3 is 15 amino acids. CDR1 and CDR2 from the germline V gene are MNHEY and SVGAGI. V dropped 5 bases and J dropped 0 bases, with 10 bases sitting between them. The CDR3 is CASSQQRSTNEKLFF. In nucleotides, the CDR3 is TGTGCCAGCAGTCAACAGAGATCAACTAATGAAAAACTGTTTTTT.

In its sample, this clone was seen a few times. V is TRBV6-1 and J is TRBJ2-7; TRBD1 aligns across 9 bases. The V gene's germline CDR1 is MNHNS and CDR2 SASEGT. This CDR3 region has 16 residues. Trimming cost V 2 bases and J 6 bases; bases outside gene matches: 11. CDR3 residues: CASSELPGQGSGEQYF. The DNA for the CDR3 is TGTGCCAGCAGTGAACTACCGGGACAGGGCTCGGGCGAGCAGTACTTC.

V gene TRBV15 combines with J gene TRBJ2-2; D might be TRBD1 (6 bases). The germline gives CDR1 LNHNV, CDR2 YYDKDF (reference sequence). Trimming left V 8 bases short and J 4 bases short, with 26 bases between. The CDR3 is 18 amino acids. CDR3 loop: CATARWVEPGHFTGELFF. The CDR3 nucleotides are TGTGCCACCGCGAGGTGGGTTGAACCGGGACACTTCACCGGGGAGCTGTTTTTT.

V usage is TRBV4-1 and J usage is TRBJ2-4, with D maybe TRBD1 (5 bases). CDR3 length: 17 amino acids. Germline assignment: CDR1 MGHRA and CDR2 YSYEKL. With 4 bases removed from V and 3 bases from J, the gap between germline ends came to 19 bases. CDR3 amino acids: CASSLGWAGSDKNIQYF. The CDR3 DNA reads as TGCGCCAGCAGCCTCGGCTGGGCAGGGTCTGACAAAAACATTCAGTACTTC.

The chain links TRBV5-4 to TRBJ2-1, with D maybe TRBD2 (5 bases). This CDR3 comprises 14 residues. Germline CDR1 SGHNT, CDR2 YYREEE (reference sequence). Trimming shortened V by 5 bases and J by 8 bases, and 17 bases separated the two germline ends. The CDR3 reads CASRPYGELDEQFF. For the CDR3, the DNA is TGTGCCAGCAGGCCTTATGGGGAGCTGGATGAGCAGTTCTTC.

This clone was seen just once. This sequence joins TRBV6-6 and TRBJ1-3; D is ambiguous. Per the germline V gene, CDR1 is MNHNY and CDR2 is SVGAGI (reference sequence). The germline V and J ends were trimmed by 1 base and 0 bases, with 7 bases remaining between them. This CDR3 is 15 amino acids long. CDR3 in amino acids: CASSYFSSSGNTIYF. The DNA of the CDR3 is TGTGCCAGCAGTTACTTCTCCAGCTCTGGAAACACCATATATTTT.

The genes are TRBV7-9 and TRBJ2-7; 12 bases map to TRBD1. CDR3 length: 13 residues. CDR1 is SEHNR and CDR2 is FQNEAQ in the germline V gene (reference sequence). With V trimmed by 5 bases and J by 8 bases, 4 bases remained unmatched. The CDR3 nucleotides read TGTGCCAGCAGCCCCGGGACAGGGGGCAAGCAGTACTTC. Protein product: CASSPGTGGKQYF.

The chain uses TRBV19 and TRBJ2-1; TRBD1 matches 7 bases. This CDR3 has 13 residues. V trimming: 8 bases; J trimming: 7 bases; junction bases outside the gene matches: 8. In germline, CDR1 is LNHDA, CDR2 SQIVND (reference sequence). CDR3 protein: CASGRQGANEQFF. The CDR3 region has the DNA TGTGCCAGTGGGAGACAGGGAGCAAATGAGCAGTTCTTC.

This chain joins TRBV5-1 and TRBJ1-2, with TRBD1 as a possible D gene (6 bases). This CDR3 has 16 amino acids. Trimming took 0 bases from V and 5 from J, leaving 17 bases between them. Germline V lookup: CDR1 SGHRS, CDR2 YFSETQ. As DNA, the CDR3 is TGCGCCAGCAGCTTGGGGGCCACAGGGAAGATTTATGGCTACACCTTC. Translating it yields CASSLGATGKIYGYTF.

This clone has a handful of counts. Germline and junction disagree at one end, which may indicate a read error. The CDR3 nucleotides read TGTTCCAGCAGCCGTAGGACAGGGGGCAGGTCTGGAAACACCATATATTTT. As protein: CSSSRRTGGRSGNTIYF. The chain couples TRBV7-9 to TRBJ1-3; 11 nucleotides agree with TRBD1. CDR1 is SEHNR, CDR2 FQNEAQ, per germline (reference sequence). CDR3 size: 17 residues.

This chain links TRBV7-9 with TRBJ1-2; 7 nucleotides match TRBD1. The length of the CDR3 is 13 residues. Per germline, CDR1 SEHNR and CDR2 FQNEAQ (reference sequence). Trimming at V came to 2 bases and at J to 12 bases, leaving 9 bases not matched to a gene. For the CDR3, the DNA is TGTGCCAGCAGCTTATGGCCGGGACAGATCAACACCTTC. Its protein is CASSLWPGQINTF.

The chain joins TRBV30 to TRBJ1-5; D gene uncertain. Germline CDR1 reads GTSNPN; CDR2 reads SVGIG (reference sequence). The CDR3 extends over 14 amino acids. V was cut by 0 bases and J by 4 bases, with 10 bases left in between. CDR3 in amino acids: CAWSVQSGNQPQHF. The CDR3 DNA reads TGTGCCTGGAGTGTACAATCAGGAAATCAGCCCCAGCATTTT.

The chain joins TRBV5-4 to TRBJ2-5; 10 bases map to TRBD2. V dropped 0 bases and J dropped 2; count of bases not matched to a gene: 13. The CDR3 runs to 19 residues. Per the germline V gene, CDR1 is SGHNT and CDR2 is YYREEE (reference sequence). In nucleotides, the CDR3 is TGTGCCAGCAGCTTGGCTGGACTAGCGGCTAAAAGGCGGCAAGAGACCCAGTACTTC. As protein: CASSLAGLAAKRRQETQYF.

The chain employs TRBV19 and TRBJ1-2; no clear D. V lost 2 bases to trimming and J lost 7 bases, with 8 bases between them. CDR1 and CDR2 from the germline V gene are LNHDA and SQIVND (reference sequence). The CDR3 contains 12 residues. This CDR3 is CASSIKFGGYTF. The CDR3 nucleotides read TGTGCCAGTAGTATAAAGTTCGGTGGCTACACCTTC.

The chain employs TRBV25-1 and TRBJ2-7; 7 bases line up with TRBD1. Per the germline V gene, CDR1 is MGHDK and CDR2 is SYGVNS. The junction had 4 bases not matched to a gene; V was cut back by 0 bases and J by 2 bases. There are 15 residues in the CDR3. In DNA form, the CDR3 reads TGTGCCAGCAGTGAATATGGGGACAGCCCCTACGAGCAGTACTTC. Protein product: CASSEYGDSPYEQYF.

The gene calls are TRBV20-1 and TRBJ1-4; D gene unclear. Trimming took off 2 bases at V and 8 bases at J, with 6 bases between the two ends. CDR3 size: 11 residues. The germline gives CDR1 DFQATT, CDR2 SNEGSKA (reference sequence). The CDR3 region has the DNA TGCAGTGCTAGACCCCGGGAAAAACTGTTTTTT. Amino acids: CSARPREKLFF.

This clone occurred a few times. This sequence joins TRBV9 and TRBJ2-7; 9 bases are shared with TRBD1. The ends lost 6 bases at V and 5 bases at J; junction bases unmatched: 6. CDR3 size: 13 residues. Looked up from germline, CDR1 is SGDLS and CDR2 is YYNGEE. CDR3 protein: CASNQGQGDEQYF. The CDR3 DNA follows: TGTGCCAGCAACCAGGGACAGGGCGACGAGCAGTACTTC.

The gene calls are TRBV7-8 and TRBJ2-7; 9 bases fit TRBD1. V lost 6 bases to trimming and J lost 4 bases; unmatched junction nucleotides: 4. In germline, CDR1 is SGHVS, CDR2 FQNEAQ. The CDR3 extends over 13 amino acids. The CDR3 bases are TGTGCCAGCAGGGCTGACAGGGGGTACGAGCAGTACTTC. Protein product: CASRADRGYEQYF.

The sample holds a few counts of this clone. V and J are TRBV28 and TRBJ2-1; 8 nucleotides align to TRBD1. Germline CDR1 MDHEN, CDR2 SYDVKM. This CDR3 is built from 17 residues. The V gene end was trimmed by 5 bases and the J gene end by 2 bases; junction bases not matched to a gene: 11. In DNA, the CDR3 is TGTGCCAGCAGTCCCTACCCCCAGGGGGCCACCTACAATGAGCAGTTCTTC. Amino acids: CASSPYPQGATYNEQFF.

This sequence joins TRBV27 and TRBJ2-7; 8 nucleotides agree with TRBD2. Germline CDR1 MNHEY, CDR2 SMNVEV (reference sequence). CDR3 size: 15 residues. Germline trimming cut 5 bases from V and 6 bases from J; bases unmatched to any gene: 12. CDR3 sequence: CASSPRGGASGEQYF. CDR3 sequence (DNA): TGTGCCAGCAGTCCCCGGGGGGGCGCCTCGGGCGAGCAGTACTTC.

CDR3 loop: CASSRTVNTGELFF. The DNA of the CDR3 is TGTGCCAGCAGCCGGACAGTGAACACCGGGGAGCTGTTTTTT. The genes are TRBV7-2 and TRBJ2-2; D might be TRBD1 (6 bases). Deletions cut 5 bases from V and 1 base from J, with 8 bases between. CDR3 size: 14 residues. From germline, CDR1 is SGHTA and CDR2 FQGNSA. The entire variable domain, with the rest obtained from reference TRBV7-2 and TRBJ2-2, is as follows: GAGVSQSPSNKVTEKGKDVELRCDPISGHTALYWYRQSLGQGLEFLIYFQGNSAPDKSGLPSDRFSAERTGGSVSTLTIQRTQQEDSAVYLCASSRTVNTGELFFGEGSRLTVL.

This clone was observed a handful of times. The rearrangement uses TRBV6-5 and TRBJ2-1; TRBD2 matches at 12 bases. CDR1 is MNHEY and CDR2 is SVGAGI in the germline V gene. The ends lost 2 bases at V and 7 bases at J; junction bases unmatched: 3. CDR3 length equals 15 residues. CDR3 in amino acids: CASSYASGGVNEQFF. The CDR3 region has the DNA TGTGCCAGCAGTTACGCTAGCGGGGGGGTGAATGAGCAGTTCTTC.

The chain carries TRBV6-1 and TRBJ2-7; D unclear. From germline, CDR1 is MNHNS and CDR2 SASEGT. Trimming left V 8 bases short and J 1 base short, with 6 bases between. CDR3 length equals 11 residues. As DNA, the CDR3 is TGTGCCAGCGCAGGATCCTACGAGCAGTACTTC. Residues: CASAGSYEQYF.

The chain joins TRBV27 to TRBJ2-1, with TRBD2 identical over 7 bases. V dropped 5 bases and J dropped 1; count of bases not matched to a gene: 8. Per the germline V gene, CDR1 is MNHEY and CDR2 is SMNVEV (reference sequence). CDR3 length: 16 amino acids. CDR3 nucleotide sequence: TGTGCCAGCAGTCCCTCCCCGGGACTATCCTACAATGAGCAGTTCTTC. Its protein is CASSPSPGLSYNEQFF.

The chain joins TRBV6-6 to TRBJ2-7; D gene ambiguous. This CDR3 spans 12 amino acids. The ends were cut back, 6 bases at V and 0 bases at J, with 6 bases in the middle. The germline V gene has CDR1 MNHNY and CDR2 SVGAGI (reference sequence). Here the CDR3 reads CASRPDSYEQYF. The DNA of the CDR3 is TGTGCCAGCAGGCCAGACTCCTACGAGCAGTACTTC.